This T cell receptor beta chain was profiled in a study of T-cell memory formation after mild COVID-19. Study-level points and caveats: Several responding clones turned up in pre-infection memory, indicating that cross-reactive memory may have taken part.

This CDR3 is 13 amino acids long. From germline, CDR1 is DFQATT and CDR2 SNEGSKA (reference sequence). Deletions cut 3 bases from V and 4 bases from J, with 9 bases between. Amplification by 5'RACE using constant-segment primers produced TCR alpha and TCR beta cDNA libraries that carried sample barcodes and UMIs. TCRdb processed the 5' RACE reads anew with MiXCR; each CDR3 protein has one entry. The sample carries around 200,000 distinct CDR3 sequences, more than 9% recorded once. With respect to this clonotype: Its antigen is as yet unknown.

J is TRBJ1-4 and V is TRBV20-1, with D unclear. The origin of this receptor is a man aged 18 to 35 who had mild COVID-19 (a few samples of this study predate the infection). Cell type and time point are not known. Sequencing was carried out using PBMCs or a T cell subset sorted from them (not recorded which). This chain's CDR3 is CSASGNSNEKLFF. CDR3 DNA sequence: TGCAGTGCTAGCGGTAATAGTAATGAAAAACTGTTTTTT.